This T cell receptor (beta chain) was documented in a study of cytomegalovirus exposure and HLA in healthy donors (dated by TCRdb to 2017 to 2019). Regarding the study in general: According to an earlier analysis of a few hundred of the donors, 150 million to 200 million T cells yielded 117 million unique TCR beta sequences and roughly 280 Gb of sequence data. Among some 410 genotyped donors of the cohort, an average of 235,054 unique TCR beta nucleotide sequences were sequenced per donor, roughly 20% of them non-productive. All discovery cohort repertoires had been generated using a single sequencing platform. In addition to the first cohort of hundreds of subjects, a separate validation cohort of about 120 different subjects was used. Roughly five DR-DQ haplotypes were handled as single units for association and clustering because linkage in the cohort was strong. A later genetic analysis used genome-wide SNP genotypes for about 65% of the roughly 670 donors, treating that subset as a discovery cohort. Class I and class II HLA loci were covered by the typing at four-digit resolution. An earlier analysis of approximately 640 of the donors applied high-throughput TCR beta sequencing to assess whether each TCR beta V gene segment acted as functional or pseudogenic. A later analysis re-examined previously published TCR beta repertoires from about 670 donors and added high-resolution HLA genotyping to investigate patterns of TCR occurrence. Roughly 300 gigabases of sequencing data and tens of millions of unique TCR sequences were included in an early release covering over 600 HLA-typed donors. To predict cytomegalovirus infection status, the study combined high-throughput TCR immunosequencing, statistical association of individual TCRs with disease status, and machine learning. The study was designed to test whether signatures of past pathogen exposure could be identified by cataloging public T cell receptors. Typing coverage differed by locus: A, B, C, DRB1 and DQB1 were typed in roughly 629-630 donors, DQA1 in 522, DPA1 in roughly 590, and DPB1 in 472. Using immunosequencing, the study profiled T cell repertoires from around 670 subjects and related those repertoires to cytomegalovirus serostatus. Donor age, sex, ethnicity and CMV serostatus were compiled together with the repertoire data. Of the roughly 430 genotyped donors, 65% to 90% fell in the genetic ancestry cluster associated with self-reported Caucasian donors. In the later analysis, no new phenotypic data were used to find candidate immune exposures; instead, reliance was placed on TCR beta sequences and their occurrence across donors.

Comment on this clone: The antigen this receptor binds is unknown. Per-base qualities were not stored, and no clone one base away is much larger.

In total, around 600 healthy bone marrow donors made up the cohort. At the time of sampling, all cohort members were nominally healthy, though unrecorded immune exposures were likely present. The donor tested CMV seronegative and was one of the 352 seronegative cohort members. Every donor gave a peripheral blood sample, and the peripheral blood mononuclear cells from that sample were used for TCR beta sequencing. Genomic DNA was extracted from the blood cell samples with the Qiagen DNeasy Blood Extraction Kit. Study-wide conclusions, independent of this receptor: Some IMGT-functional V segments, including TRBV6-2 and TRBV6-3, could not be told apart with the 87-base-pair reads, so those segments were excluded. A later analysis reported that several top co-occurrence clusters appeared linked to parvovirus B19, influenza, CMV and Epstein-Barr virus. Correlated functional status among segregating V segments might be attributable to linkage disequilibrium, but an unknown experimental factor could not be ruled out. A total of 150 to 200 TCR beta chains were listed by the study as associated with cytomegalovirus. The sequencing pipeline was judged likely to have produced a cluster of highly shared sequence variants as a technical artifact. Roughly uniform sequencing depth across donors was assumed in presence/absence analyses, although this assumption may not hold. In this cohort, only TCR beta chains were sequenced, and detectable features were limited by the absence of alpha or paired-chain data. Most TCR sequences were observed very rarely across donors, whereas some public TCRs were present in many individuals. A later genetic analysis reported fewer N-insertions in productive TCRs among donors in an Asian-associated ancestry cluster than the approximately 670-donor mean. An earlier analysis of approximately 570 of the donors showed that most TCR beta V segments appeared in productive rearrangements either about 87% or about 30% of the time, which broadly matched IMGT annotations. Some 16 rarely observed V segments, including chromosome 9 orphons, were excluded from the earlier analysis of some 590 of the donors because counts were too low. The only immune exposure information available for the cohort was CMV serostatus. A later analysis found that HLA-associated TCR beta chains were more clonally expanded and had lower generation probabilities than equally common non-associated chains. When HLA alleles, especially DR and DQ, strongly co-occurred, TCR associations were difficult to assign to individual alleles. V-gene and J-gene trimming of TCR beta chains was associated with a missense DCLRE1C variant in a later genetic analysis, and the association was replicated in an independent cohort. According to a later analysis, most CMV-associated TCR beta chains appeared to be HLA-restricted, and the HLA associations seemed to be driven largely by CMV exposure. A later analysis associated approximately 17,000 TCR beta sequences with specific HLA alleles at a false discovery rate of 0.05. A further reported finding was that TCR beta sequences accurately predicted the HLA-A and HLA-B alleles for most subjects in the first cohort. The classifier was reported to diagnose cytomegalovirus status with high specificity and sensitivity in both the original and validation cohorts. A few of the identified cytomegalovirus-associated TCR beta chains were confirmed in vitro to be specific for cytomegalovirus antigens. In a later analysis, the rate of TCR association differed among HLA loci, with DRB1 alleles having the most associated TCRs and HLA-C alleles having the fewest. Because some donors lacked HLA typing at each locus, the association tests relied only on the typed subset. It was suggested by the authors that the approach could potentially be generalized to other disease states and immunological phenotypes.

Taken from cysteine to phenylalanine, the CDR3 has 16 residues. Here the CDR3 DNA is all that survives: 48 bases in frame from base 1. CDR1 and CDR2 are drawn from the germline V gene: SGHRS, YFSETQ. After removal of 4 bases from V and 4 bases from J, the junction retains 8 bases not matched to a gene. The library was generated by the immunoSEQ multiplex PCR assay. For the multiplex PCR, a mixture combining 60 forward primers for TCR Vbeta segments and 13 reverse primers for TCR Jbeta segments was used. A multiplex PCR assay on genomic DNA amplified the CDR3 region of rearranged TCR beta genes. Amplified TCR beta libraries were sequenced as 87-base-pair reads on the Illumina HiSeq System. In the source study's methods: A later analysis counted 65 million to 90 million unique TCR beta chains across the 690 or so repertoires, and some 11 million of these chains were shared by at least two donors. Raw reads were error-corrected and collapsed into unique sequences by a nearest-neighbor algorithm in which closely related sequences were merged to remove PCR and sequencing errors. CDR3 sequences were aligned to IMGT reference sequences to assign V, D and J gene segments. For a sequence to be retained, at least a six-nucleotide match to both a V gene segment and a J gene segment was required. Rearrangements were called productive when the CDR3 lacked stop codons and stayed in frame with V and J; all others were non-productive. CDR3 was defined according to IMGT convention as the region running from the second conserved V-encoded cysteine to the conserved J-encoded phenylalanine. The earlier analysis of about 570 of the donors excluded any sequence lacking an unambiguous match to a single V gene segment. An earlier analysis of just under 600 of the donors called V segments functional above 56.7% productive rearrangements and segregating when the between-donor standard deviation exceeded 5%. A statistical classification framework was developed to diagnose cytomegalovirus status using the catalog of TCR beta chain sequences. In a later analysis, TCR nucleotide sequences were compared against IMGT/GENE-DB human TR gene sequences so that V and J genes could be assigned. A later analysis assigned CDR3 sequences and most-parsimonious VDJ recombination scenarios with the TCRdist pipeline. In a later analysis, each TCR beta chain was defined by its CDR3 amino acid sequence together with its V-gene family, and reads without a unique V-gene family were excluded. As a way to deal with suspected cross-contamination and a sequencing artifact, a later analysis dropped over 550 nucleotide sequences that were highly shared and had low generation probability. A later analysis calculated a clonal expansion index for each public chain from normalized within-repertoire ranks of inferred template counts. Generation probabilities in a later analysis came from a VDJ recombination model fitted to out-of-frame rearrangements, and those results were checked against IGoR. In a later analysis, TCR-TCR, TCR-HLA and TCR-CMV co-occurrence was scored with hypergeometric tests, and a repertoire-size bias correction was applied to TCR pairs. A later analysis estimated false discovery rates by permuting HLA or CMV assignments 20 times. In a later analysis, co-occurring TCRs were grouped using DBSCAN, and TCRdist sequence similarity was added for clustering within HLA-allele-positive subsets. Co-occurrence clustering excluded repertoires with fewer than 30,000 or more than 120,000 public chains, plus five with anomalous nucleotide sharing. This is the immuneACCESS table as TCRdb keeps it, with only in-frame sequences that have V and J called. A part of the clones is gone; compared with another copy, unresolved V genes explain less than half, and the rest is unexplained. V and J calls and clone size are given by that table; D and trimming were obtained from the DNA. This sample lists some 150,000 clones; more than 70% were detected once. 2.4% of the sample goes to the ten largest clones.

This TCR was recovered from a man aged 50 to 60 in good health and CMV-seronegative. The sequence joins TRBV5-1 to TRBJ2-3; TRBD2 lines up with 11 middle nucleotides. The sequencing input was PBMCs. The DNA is TGCGCCAGCAGCATAAAGGGGGGACTAGCGGCAGATACGCAGTATTTT. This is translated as CASSIKGGLAADTQYF.